The entry below gives a single T cell receptor (beta chain) sequence along with its context. Germline values: CDR1 SGHNT, CDR2 YYREEE (reference sequence). The V end was cut by 4 bases, the J end by 9 bases, with 14 bases between. CDR3 length: 13 amino acids. The source of the sample is a study of shared clonotypes between healthy human individuals. Only CD45RO-negative cells positively selected for CCR7 counted as naive CD8 cells, so terminally differentiated effector memory CD45RA+ cells were excluded. Here immunoSEQ multiplex PCR was the method, and the copy in TCRdb shows in-frame clones only, minus some. The data contain about 800,000 clones, about 96% of them seen just once; the ten biggest clones take up less than 0.3%.

Sequencing was performed on naive CD8+ T cells sorted from blood. The gene calls are TRBV5-4 and TRBJ1-5, with D unclear. This TCR was sampled from a man aged 25-45 years in good health. The CDR3 sequence: CASSGDRQGPQHF. The DNA of the CDR3 is TGTGCCAGCAGCGGTGACCGGCAAGGGCCCCAGCATTTT.